This TCR beta chain was documented in a study of shared clonotypes between healthy human individuals. Positive CCR7 selection of CD45RO-negative cells yielded the naive CD8 cells, and terminally differentiated effector memory CD45RA+ cells were excluded. Profiled with immunoSEQ multiplex PCR; TCRdb holds only in-frame clones, not every one. This table has about 870,000 clones, more than 85% appearing once. V lost 4 bases to trimming and J lost 2 bases; unmatched junction nucleotides: 10. CDR1 SEHNR and CDR2 FQNEAQ come from the germline V gene (reference sequence). This CDR3 spans 16 amino acids. The chain recombines TRBV7-9 with TRBJ2-7, with 8 nucleotides matching TRBD1. The origin of this receptor is a man aged 30 to 45 in good health. Material: naive CD8+ T cells sorted from blood. The CDR3 sequence is CASSSPGDRSPYEQYF. The CDR3 DNA is TGTGCCAGCAGCTCTCCCGGGGACAGGAGCCCCTACGAGCAGTACTTC.